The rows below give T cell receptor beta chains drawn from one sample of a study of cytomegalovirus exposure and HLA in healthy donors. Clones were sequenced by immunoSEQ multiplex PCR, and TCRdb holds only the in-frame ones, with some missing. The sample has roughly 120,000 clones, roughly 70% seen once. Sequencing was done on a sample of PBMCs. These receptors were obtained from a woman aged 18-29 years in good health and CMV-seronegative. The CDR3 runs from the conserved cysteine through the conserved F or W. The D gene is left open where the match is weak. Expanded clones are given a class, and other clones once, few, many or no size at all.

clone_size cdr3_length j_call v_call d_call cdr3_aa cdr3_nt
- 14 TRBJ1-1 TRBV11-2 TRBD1 CASSSQGGILEAFF TGTGCCAGCAGCTCACAGGGGGGGATTCTTGAAGCTTTCTTT
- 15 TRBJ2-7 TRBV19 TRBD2 CASSTALAGGGEQYF TGTGCCAGTAGTACTGCTCTAGCGGGGGGCGGCGAGCAGTACTTC
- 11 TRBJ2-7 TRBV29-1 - CSAGQNYEQYF TGCAGCGCCGGACAGAACTACGAGCAGTACTTC
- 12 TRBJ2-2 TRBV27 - CASSQNTGELFF TGTGCCAGCAGTCAGAACACCGGGGAGCTGTTTTTT
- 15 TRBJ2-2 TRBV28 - CASSLGGTNTGELFF TGTGCCAGCAGTTTGGGCGGGACGAACACCGGGGAGCTGTTTTTT
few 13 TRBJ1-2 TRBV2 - CASSEDQLAGYTF TGTGCCAGCAGTGAAGATCAGCTAGCTGGCTACACCTTC
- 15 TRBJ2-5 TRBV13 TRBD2 CASSLAGGNRETQYF TGTGCCAGCAGCTTAGCGGGGGGAAATAGAGAGACCCAGTACTTC
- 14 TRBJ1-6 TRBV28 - CASSLGQSNSPLHF TGTGCCAGCAGTCTAGGACAGTCGAATTCACCCCTCCACTTT
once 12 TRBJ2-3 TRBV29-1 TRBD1 CSPGTDGGTQYF TGCAGCCCAGGGACAGACGGTGGTACGCAGTATTTT
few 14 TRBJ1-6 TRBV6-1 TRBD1 CASSLWTGNSPLHF TGTGCCAGCAGTCTTTGGACAGGGAATTCACCCCTCCACTTT
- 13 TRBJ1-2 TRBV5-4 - CASSLEYASSYTF TGTGCCAGCAGCTTGGAGTATGCCTCTAGCTACACCTTC
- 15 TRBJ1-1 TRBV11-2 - CASSPLGAGVTEAFF TGTGCCAGCAGCCCACTCGGAGCCGGGGTCACTGAAGCTTTCTTT
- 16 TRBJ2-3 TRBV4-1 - CASSQGTGSSTDTQYF TGCGCCAGCAGCCAAGGCACGGGGTCTAGCACAGATACGCAGTATTTT
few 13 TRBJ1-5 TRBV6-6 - CAIQGGRNQPQHF TGTGCCATACAGGGCGGTCGGAATCAGCCCCAGCATTTT
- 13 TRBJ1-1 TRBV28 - CASRGGTNTEAFF TGTGCCAGCAGGGGAGGGACGAACACTGAAGCTTTCTTT
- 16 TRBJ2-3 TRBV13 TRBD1 CASSVRDRGWTDTQYF TGTGCCAGCAGCGTCCGGGACAGGGGGTGGACAGATACGCAGTATTTT
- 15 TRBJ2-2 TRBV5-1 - CASNWGHENTGELFF TGCGCCAGCAATTGGGGACACGAGAACACCGGGGAGCTGTTTTTT
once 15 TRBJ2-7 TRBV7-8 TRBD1 CASSLPPGGSYEQYF TGTGCCAGCAGCTTACCCCCAGGGGGAAGCTACGAGCAGTACTTC
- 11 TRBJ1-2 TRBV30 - CAWSEGGGYTF TGTGCCTGGAGTGAGGGAGGAGGCTACACCTTC
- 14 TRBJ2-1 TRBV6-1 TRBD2 CASIRRGGGNEQFF TGTGCCAGCATCAGACGCGGGGGAGGCAATGAGCAGTTCTTC
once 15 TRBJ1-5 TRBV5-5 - CASSLDRFSNQPQHF TGTGCCAGCAGCTTGGACAGGTTTAGCAATCAGCCCCAGCATTTT
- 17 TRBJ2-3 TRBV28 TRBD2 CASSLRRGGGPTDTQYF TGTGCCAGCAGTTTGAGGCGGGGCGGGGGGCCCACAGATACGCAGTATTTT
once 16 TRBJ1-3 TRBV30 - CAWSVKWTVAGNTIYF TGTGCCTGGAGTGTTAAGTGGACAGTCGCTGGAAACACCATATATTTT
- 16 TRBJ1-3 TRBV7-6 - CASSLAGTWAGNTIYF TGTGCCAGCAGCTTAGCCGGGACTTGGGCAGGAAACACCATATATTTT
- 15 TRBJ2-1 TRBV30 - CACSPTGSSYNEQFF TGTGCCTGTTCGCCTACGGGGAGCTCCTACAATGAGCAGTTCTTC
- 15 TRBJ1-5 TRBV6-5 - CASSYSRQGNQPQHF TGTGCCAGCAGTTACTCGAGACAGGGCAATCAGCCCCAGCATTTT
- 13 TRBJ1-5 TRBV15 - CATSRVRDTPQHF TGTGCCACCAGCAGAGTCCGGGACACCCCCCAGCATTTT
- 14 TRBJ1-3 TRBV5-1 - CASSRDNSGNTIYF TGCGCCAGCAGCCGGGACAACTCTGGAAACACCATATATTTT
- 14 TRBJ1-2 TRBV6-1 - CASSGGGVGYGYTF TGTGCCAGCAGTGGGGGGGGAGTGGGCTATGGCTACACCTTC
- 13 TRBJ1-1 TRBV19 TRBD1 CASSTGGNTEAFF TGTGCCAGCTCCACAGGGGGGAACACTGAAGCTTTCTTT
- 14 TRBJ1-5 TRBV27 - CASSFMSGNQPQHF TGTGCCAGCAGTTTTATGAGCGGGAATCAGCCCCAGCATTTT
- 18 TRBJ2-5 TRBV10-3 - CAISESSGGLATQETQYF TGTGCCATCAGTGAGTCAAGTGGGGGACTGGCAACACAAGAGACCCAGTACTTC
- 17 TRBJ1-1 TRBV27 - CASRGLTGLRVNTEAFF TGTGCCAGCAGGGGACTAACAGGGTTACGAGTGAACACTGAAGCTTTCTTT
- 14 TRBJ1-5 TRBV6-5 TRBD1 CASRPGGRDQPQHF TGTGCCAGCAGACCAGGGGGGCGGGATCAGCCCCAGCATTTT
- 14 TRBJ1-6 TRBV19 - CASSIVPGNSPLHF TGTGCCAGTAGTATTGTTCCGGGAAATTCACCCCTCCACTTT
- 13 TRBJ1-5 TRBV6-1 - CASSEGRGRPQHF TGTGCCAGCAGTGAAGGGAGGGGAAGGCCCCAGCATTTT
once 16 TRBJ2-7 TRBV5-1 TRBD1 CASSLRGQGVMDEQYF TGCGCCAGCAGCCTTCGAGGACAGGGAGTGATGGACGAGCAGTACTTC
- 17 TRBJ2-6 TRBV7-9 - CASSSPGSLSGANVLTF TGTGCCAGCAGCTCCCCGGGGTCCCTCTCTGGGGCCAACGTCCTGACTTTC
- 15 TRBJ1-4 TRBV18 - CASSPDRDREEKLFF TGTGCCAGCTCACCGGACCGGGACCGGGAGGAAAAACTGTTTTTT
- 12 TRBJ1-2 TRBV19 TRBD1 CASDRGDYGYTF TGTGCCAGTGACAGGGGTGACTATGGCTACACCTTC
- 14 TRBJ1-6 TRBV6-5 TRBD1 CASSKGQGVSPLHF TGTGCCAGCAGCAAGGGACAGGGGGTTTCACCCCTCCACTTT
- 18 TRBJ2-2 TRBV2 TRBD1 CASSGRRSGTGNTGELFF TGTGCCAGCAGCGGCAGACGGTCGGGGACAGGGAACACCGGGGAGCTGTTTTTT
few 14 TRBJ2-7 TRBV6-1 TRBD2 CASSELAGIHEQYF TGTGCCAGCAGTGAACTAGCGGGCATCCACGAGCAGTACTTC
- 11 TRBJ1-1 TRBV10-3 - CAIAGLTEAFF TGTGCCATAGCAGGGCTAACTGAAGCTTTCTTT
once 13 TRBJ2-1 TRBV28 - CASSPGSYNEQFF TGTGCCAGCAGCCCAGGATCCTACAATGAGCAGTTCTTC
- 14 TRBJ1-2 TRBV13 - CASSLGRGMGGYTF TGTGCCAGCAGCTTAGGCAGGGGAATGGGTGGCTACACCTTC
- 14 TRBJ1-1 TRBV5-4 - CASSGGRVNTEAFF TGTGCCAGCAGCGGGGGGAGGGTGAACACTGAAGCTTTCTTT
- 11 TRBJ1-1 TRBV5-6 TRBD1 CASSTGQGAFF TGTGCCAGCAGCACGGGACAGGGGGCTTTCTTT
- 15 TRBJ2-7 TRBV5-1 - CASSLTSLFSYEQYF TGCGCCAGCAGCTTGACTAGCCTCTTCTCCTACGAGCAGTACTTC
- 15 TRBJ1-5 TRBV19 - CASSIMDTGNQPQHF TGTGCCAGTAGTATCATGGACACTGGCAATCAGCCCCAGCATTTT
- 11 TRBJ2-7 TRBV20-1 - CSASLPNEQYF TGCAGTGCTAGCCTCCCTAACGAGCAGTACTTC
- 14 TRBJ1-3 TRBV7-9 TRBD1 CASTTGTPGNTIYF TGTGCCAGCACGACAGGGACTCCTGGAAACACCATATATTTT